These T cell receptor beta chains were read from a single sample in a study of cytomegalovirus exposure and HLA in healthy donors. Sequenced by immunoSEQ multiplex PCR; TCRdb stores in-frame clones only, minus some. This table holds about 91,000 clones, more than 75% found once. Specimen: PBMCs. These receptors were collected from a man under 40 in good health and CMV-seropositive. Both conserved end residues are trimmed from each CDR3.

length: 13
V: TRBV7-9
J: TRBJ2-1
CDR3: ASSRTSGSVDEQF

length: 14
V: TRBV2
J: TRBJ1-5
CDR3: ASSEESNRAGQPQH

length: 11
V: TRBV27
J: TRBJ1-1
CDR3: ASSAHGGTEAF

length: 13
V: TRBV30
J: TRBJ2-2
CDR3: ASTGPDLNTGELF

length: 14
V: TRBV7-8
J: TRBJ1-5
CDR3: ASSLSGRGGNQPQH

length: 12
V: TRBV2
J: TRBJ1-4
CDR3: ASSGDSSNEKLF

length: 13
V: TRBV28
J: TRBJ2-7
CDR3: ASRGMTGPSYEQY

length: 14
V: TRBV5-1
J: TRBJ2-7
CDR3: ASSLAGGEGSYEQY

length: 13
V: TRBV29-1
J: TRBJ1-1
CDR3: SVEAPTGENTEAF

length: 11
V: TRBV19
J: TRBJ2-7
CDR3: ASRGQFSYEQY

length: 11
V: TRBV6-1
J: TRBJ2-7
CDR3: ASSTTGPYEQY

length: 15
V: TRBV5-5
J: TRBJ2-7
CDR3: ASSSGTSAWRVDEQY

length: 11
V: TRBV27
J: TRBJ1-1
CDR3: ASSVSDRVEAF

length: 12
V: TRBV28
J: TRBJ1-1
CDR3: ASSDRAGQAEAF

length: 13
V: TRBV2
J: TRBJ2-1
CDR3: ASSLLAAYNNEQF

length: 14
V: TRBV28
J: TRBJ2-7
CDR3: ASSLSGTQKSYEQY

length: 12
V: TRBV25-1
J: TRBJ2-7
CDR3: ASSPGIGAYEQY

length: 14
V: TRBV18
J: TRBJ1-4
CDR3: ASSPSSGRGNEKLF

length: 13
V: TRBV9
J: TRBJ2-1
CDR3: ASSVADGFFDEQF

length: 13
V: TRBV7-3
J: TRBJ2-5
CDR3: ASSLRAGTPETQY

length: 12
V: TRBV29-1
J: TRBJ2-5
CDR3: SVEVVLSRETQY

length: 13
V: TRBV4-2
J: TRBJ2-3
CDR3: ASSQGGTSTDTQY

length: 14
V: TRBV2
J: TRBJ2-5
CDR3: ASSADSGGGWETQY

length: 14
V: TRBV27
J: TRBJ2-1
CDR3: ARHGGASGPYNEQF

length: 11
V: TRBV6-4
J: TRBJ1-1
CDR3: ASSDGANTEAF

length: 10
V: TRBV19
J: TRBJ1-1
CDR3: ASSIRKGMAF

length: 12
V: TRBV6-4
J: TRBJ1-1
CDR3: ASSEGQQNTEAF

length: 17
V: TRBV10-3
J: TRBJ2-6
CDR3: AISEGGVGVGSGANVLT

length: 14
V: TRBV4-1
J: TRBJ2-7
CDR3: ASSQATGGALSEQY

length: 13
V: TRBV7-2
J: TRBJ2-1
CDR3: ASSRHGGSYNEQF

length: 14
V: TRBV5-1
J: TRBJ2-7
CDR3: ASSLAMTSGVYEQY

length: 14
V: TRBV2
J: TRBJ1-1
CDR3: ASRPRQAWTNTEAF

length: 13
V: TRBV7-2
J: TRBJ2-7
CDR3: ASRLRPGDAYEQY

length: 14
V: TRBV29-1
J: TRBJ2-7
CDR3: SVEDVWTSGTYEQY

length: 14
V: TRBV28
J: TRBJ2-7
CDR3: ASSSPSGGRRYEQY

length: 16
V: TRBV5-1
J: TRBJ2-1
CDR3: ASSTLPRTGSSYNEQF

length: 14
V: TRBV9
J: TRBJ2-2
CDR3: ASSDLGGRRTGELF

length: 13
V: TRBV5-1
J: TRBJ2-1
CDR3: ASSLGTGGHNEQF

length: 16
V: TRBV5-6
J: TRBJ2-2
CDR3: ASSGLMTGQRYTGELF

length: 11
V: TRBV5-1
J: TRBJ2-3
CDR3: ASSLQGSDTQY

length: 13
V: TRBV5-6
J: TRBJ2-7
CDR3: ASSLGEIGAYEQY

length: 13
V: TRBV9
J: TRBJ1-5
CDR3: ASSVGLGGNQPQH

length: 12
V: TRBV15
J: TRBJ1-1
CDR3: ATSRTGRNTEAF

length: 11
V: TRBV25-1
J: TRBJ1-2
CDR3: ASRGFQTYGYT

length: 10
V: TRBV6-5
J: TRBJ2-1
CDR3: ASKRELGEQF